This record concerns one TCR beta chain sequence. Repertoires were generated with immunoSEQ multiplex PCR, while TCRdb's copy carries only in-frame clones and drops some. Here the sample spans 100,000 or so clones, roughly 80% being singletons. This entry belongs to a study of blood T cell repertoires in COVID-19. Study context: T cells, B-cell-depleted T cells, or PBMCs provided the cDNA or gDNA that served as material.

The CDR3 is 14 amino acids. CDR1 and CDR2 from the germline V gene are SGHTA and FQGNSA. Deletions cut 10 bases from V and 0 bases from J, with 13 bases between. This chain uses TRBV7-2 with TRBJ1-5, with D unclear. The specimen was peripheral blood. This clonotype was obtained from a woman in her seventies with active or convalescent COVID-19. Written as DNA, the CDR3 is TGTGCCACCACACAACAGTATAGCAATCAGCCCCAGCATTTT. This codes for CATTQQYSNQPQHF.